The clone carrying this TCR beta chain was detected many times. Described time point: sample taken at primary tumor resection. The sequenced material consisted of unsorted whole RNA from tumor, nontumor lung or frozen PBMC. These data originate in a study of spatial heterogeneity in lung cancer. On the study more broadly: Among detected sequences, beta-chain ones consistently exceeded alpha-chain ones in number.

The CDR3 sequence is 15 residues long. Germline values: CDR1 MNHEY, CDR2 SVGAGI. The J segment lost 5 bases and the V segment lost 5 bases, leaving 8 bases of the junction unmatched. A unique molecular identifier was attached to every TCR cDNA molecule. TCRdb recomputed calls from the 5' RACE reads with MiXCR, one row per CDR3 protein. The sample lists around 66,000 distinct CDR3 sequences, around 6% occurring once. The chain recombines TRBV6-5 with TRBJ2-2; 7 bases fit TRBD1. The sequence derives from a female donor with early-stage non-small cell lung cancer. Sequences were derived from PBMCs, sampled at surgery. DNA for the CDR3: TGTGCCAGCAGTGGGACAGTGAAGGGGACCGGGGAGCTGTTTTTT. This codes for CASSGTVKGTGELFF.